The 10 T cell receptor beta chains listed next were all sequenced from one sample in a study of blood T cell repertoires in COVID-19. Assay: immunoSEQ multiplex PCR; the TCRdb copy retains only in-frame clones and omits some. The sample consists of roughly 430,000 clones, 88% of them appearing once. Sample: PBMCs or T cells enriched from blood (not recorded which). These receptors all stem from a woman between 40 and 55 years old with acute COVID-19.

This CDR3 is CASSQFRTGQAFF. DNA of the CDR3: TGTGCCAGCAGCCAGTTCAGGACAGGGCAAGCTTTCTTT. The chain links TRBV3-1 (or the pseudogene TRBV3-2) to TRBJ1-1, with 8 bases that match TRBD1. J was trimmed by 9 bases and V by 3 bases; bases with no gene match: 6. The CDR3 sequence is 13 residues long. CDR1 LGHDT and CDR2 YNNKEL come from the germline V gene (reference sequence).

This clone has a single count. The chain's CDR3 is CASSPPGFSTGELFF. In DNA, the CDR3 is TGTGCCAGCTCTCCCCCAGGATTTAGTACCGGGGAGCTGTTTTTT. The rearrangement uses TRBV18 and TRBJ2-2; D remains ambiguous. The germline V and J ends were trimmed by 6 bases and 5 bases, with 16 bases remaining between them. CDR3 length: 15 residues. Germline V gene sequence: CDR1 KGHSH, CDR2 LQKENI.

This clone has a single count. Here the CDR3 reads CSHRRGAYGYTF. The CDR3 nucleotides read TGCAGCCACAGACGGGGGGCTTATGGCTACACCTTC. The V and J genes are TRBV29-1 and TRBJ1-2; D possibly corresponds to TRBD1 (6 bases). The germline CDR1 and CDR2 sequences are SQVTM and ANQGSEA. The CDR3 has 12 amino acids. V lost 8 bases and J 5 bases, leaving 15 bases between the germline ends.

This clone was found once. J is TRBJ1-5 and V is TRBV7-8; the D gene is possibly TRBD1 (6 bases). The germline CDR1 and CDR2 sequences are SGHVS and FQNEAQ. Trimming took off 0 bases at V and 6 bases at J, with 9 bases between the two ends. This CDR3 is built from 14 residues. CDR3 nucleotide sequence: TGTGCCAGCAGCTTAGCGATACAGGGTCAGCCCCAGCATTTT. Its translation is CASSLAIQGQPQHF.

This chain connects TRBV25-1 to TRBJ1-6, with D possibly being TRBD1 (6 bases). Germline V gene sequence: CDR1 MGHDK, CDR2 SYGVNS. CDR3 size: 14 residues. V was clipped by 4 bases and J by 7 bases, with 11 bases between them. CDR3 in amino acids: CASSVQGLNSPLHF. The CDR3 DNA sequence: TGTGCCAGCAGTGTACAGGGTTTGAATTCACCCCTCCACTTT.

This chain links TRBV4-1 with TRBJ1-6, with a possible D match to TRBD1 (6 bases). Germline lookup yields CDR1 MGHRA and CDR2 YSYEKL. Trimming left V 4 bases short and J 5 bases short, with 18 bases between. CDR3 length: 17 amino acids. CDR3: CASSLRTGSGNNSPLHF. The CDR3 DNA reads TGCGCCAGCAGCCTCCGCACAGGGTCTGGGAATAATTCACCCCTCCACTTT.

The genes are TRBV29-1 and TRBJ2-1; 7 nucleotides match TRBD1. Germline V gives CDR1 SQVTM, CDR2 ANQGSEA. The CDR3 extends over 13 amino acids. Losses at the gene ends were 4 bases for V and 4 bases for J; bases not matched to a gene: 4. This chain's CDR3 is CSVATGIYNEQFF. The CDR3 DNA reads TGCAGCGTTGCGACAGGGATTTACAATGAGCAGTTCTTC.

The chain has TRBV29-1 and TRBJ2-7; D possibly corresponds to TRBD2 (5 bases). Trimming cost V 1 base and J 4 bases, with 14 bases left between them. The CDR3 has 14 residues. Germline lookup yields CDR1 SQVTM and CDR2 ANQGSEA. CDR3 coding DNA: TGCAGCGTTGAAGGGGTCGGAGCGGAATACGAGCAGTACTTC. It translates to CSVEGVGAEYEQYF.

The chain combines TRBV27 with TRBJ1-3; 8 nucleotides line up with TRBD1. The junction had 8 bases not matched to a gene; V was cut back by 6 bases and J by 4 bases. Germline lookup yields CDR1 MNHEY and CDR2 SMNVEV (reference sequence). The CDR3 totals 15 residues. CDR3 sequence reads: CASSLGQGRGNTIYF. CDR3 nucleotide sequence: TGTGCCAGCAGCCTCGGACAGGGAAGAGGAAACACCATATATTTT.

The V gene is TRBV19, the J gene TRBJ2-1, with 9 bases aligning to TRBD1. The V gene end was trimmed by 9 bases and the J gene end by 6 bases; junction bases not matched to a gene: 3. The CDR3 loop spans 12 amino acids. CDR1 and CDR2 (germline): LNHDA, SQIVND (reference sequence). The CDR3 DNA reads as TGTGCCAGCGCGGGACAGGGCAATGAGCAGTTCTTC. Translated, it gives CASAGQGNEQFF.